The 21 T cell receptor beta chains listed next were all sequenced from one sample in a study of blood T cells in healthy people across ages. With a J-beta primer mix and a sample-barcoded 5' primer, a second PCR ran about 7 to 11 cycles. TCRdb reprocessed the 5' RACE reads with MiXCR, giving one entry per CDR3 protein. The sample records 1,800,000 or so distinct CDR3 sequences, more than 35% being singletons. Sequencing used blood. The receptor set was obtained from a human donor in good health.

This clonotype appeared a few times. The chain is built from TRBV12-3 or TRBV12-4 and TRBJ1-2; D may be TRBD1 (5 bases). Trimming shortened V by 6 bases and J by 8 bases, and 19 bases separated the two germline ends. The length of the CDR3 is 14 residues. The CDR3 bases are TGTGCCAGCAGCTGGGTACTTGGGGGGTTCGGCTACACCTTC. Protein: CASSWVLGGFGYTF.

On this clonotype: At one boundary the junction diverges from the germline segment, which might be a read error. The CDR3: CASSSRLLATGTQYF. The CDR3 bases are TGTGCCAGCAGTTCACGCCTCCTAGCGACAGGTACGCAGTATTTT. V and J are TRBV28 and TRBJ2-3; TRBD1 or TRBD2 may be the D gene (6 bases each). Germline V lookup: CDR1 MDHEN, CDR2 SYDVKM. CDR3 size: 15 residues.

As for this clonotype: The junction shows a germline mismatch at one end, possibly a read error. This rearrangement joins TRBV11-3 to TRBJ2-1; 13 bases match TRBD2. Germline-derived CDR1 and CDR2 are SGHNT and YENEEA. The CDR3 is 17 residues long. CDR3 in DNA: TGTGCCGGCAGCCCCAGACTAGCGGGGGGCCTAGGAGATGAGCAGTTCTTC. This encodes CAGSPRLAGGLGDEQFF. The variable domain in full, completed from reference TRBV11-3 and TRBJ2-1, reads EAGVVQSPRYKIIEKKQPVAFWCNPISGHNTLYWYLQNLGQGPELLIRYENEEAVDDSQLPKDRFSAERLKGVDSTLKIQPAELGDSAVYLCAGSPRLAGGLGDEQFFGPGTRLTVL.

The V and J genes are TRBV10-3 and TRBJ2-1; 8 bases are a match to TRBD2. In germline, CDR1 is ENHRY, CDR2 SYGVKD. The CDR3 consists of 11 residues. The junction had 4 bases not matched to a gene; V was cut back by 6 bases and J by 12 bases. CDR3 amino acids: CAIRDAGGQFF. The CDR3 DNA follows: TGTGCCATCAGGGACGCGGGGGGGCAGTTCTTC.

The chain combines TRBV7-2 with TRBJ2-5; a weak D match, TRBD2 (5 bases). From germline, CDR1 is SGHTA and CDR2 FQGNSA. This CDR3 is built from 16 residues. The V and J ends lost 1 base and 1 base respectively, with 13 bases between them. Here the CDR3 DNA reads TGTGCCAGCAGCTTAGATGCCGGACTTCTCCAAGAGACCCAGTACTTC. It specifies CASSLDAGLLQETQYF. Supplemented by reference TRBV7-2 and TRBJ2-5, the full variable domain reads GAGVSQSPSNKVTEKGKDVELRCDPISGHTALYWYRQSLGQGLEFLIYFQGNSAPDKSGLPSDRFSAERTGGSVSTLTIQRTQQEDSAVYLCASSLDAGLLQETQYFGPGTRLLVL.

This clonotype was seen a handful of times. Given the absence of the conserved phenylalanine or tryptophan at the CDR3 end, a read error is likely. This sequence joins TRBV29-1 and TRBJ1-4; D call uncertain. V lost 7 bases and J 7 bases, leaving 16 bases between the germline ends. The CDR3 totals 13 residues. Germline CDR1 SQVTM, CDR2 ANQGSEA. The CDR3 spells CSAVDTVGEKLFL. CDR3 nucleotides: TGCAGCGCCGTTGATACTGTGGGTGAAAAACTGTTTTTG.

The chain recombines TRBV29-1 with TRBJ2-4; D is unclear. The CDR3 has 11 amino acids. The ends were cut back, 7 bases at V and 13 bases at J, with 17 bases in the middle. Germline CDR1 SQVTM, CDR2 ANQGSEA. The chain's CDR3 is CSAHSDAAQYF. CDR3 sequence (DNA): TGCAGCGCCCATTCGGACGCTGCGCAGTACTTC.

This clonotype was seen many times. CDR3 region: CASSLQGEETQYF. DNA for the CDR3: TGCGCCAGCAGCCTACAGGGGGAAGAGACCCAGTACTTC. The chain links TRBV5-1 to TRBJ2-5, with TRBD1 matching 8 bases. The length of the CDR3 is 13 residues. Trimming removed 4 bases from V and 3 bases from J; junction bases left unmatched: 2. Germline CDR1 SGHRS, CDR2 YFSETQ.

This clonotype was observed a single time. V gene TRBV5-1 combines with J gene TRBJ2-3, with 12 positions matching TRBD2. The V and J ends lost 1 base and 3 bases, in that order; junction bases with no gene match: 3. The CDR3 contains 16 residues. Germline V gives CDR1 SGHRS, CDR2 YFSETQ. The CDR3, as DNA: TGCGCCAGCAGCTTGCCACTAGCGGGGGGTACAGATACGCAGTATTTT. It is translated as CASSLPLAGGTDTQYF.

Ten or more counts support this clonotype. V gene TRBV4-2 combines with J gene TRBJ2-3, with 9 bases that match TRBD2. The germline gives CDR1 LGHNA, CDR2 YNFKEQ. The V segment lost 4 bases and the J segment 4 bases; nucleotides outside the gene matches: 9. This CDR3 region has 16 residues. For the CDR3, the DNA is TGTGCCAGCAGCCCCGAGCGTCGCGGGGGGGCAGATACGCAGTATTTT. Amino acids: CASSPERRGGADTQYF.

This clonotype has just a few counts. This chain joins TRBV7-6 and TRBJ2-1; TRBD2 aligns across 10 bases. The V and J ends lost 4 bases and 0 bases, in that order; junction bases with no gene match: 9. The germline V gene has CDR1 SGHVS and CDR2 FNYEAQ. CDR3 length: 18 amino acids. In DNA, the CDR3 is TGTGCCAGCAGCTCCCTCTGGTCTAGCGGGGGCTCCTACAATGAGCAGTTCTTC. It translates to CASSSLWSSGGSYNEQFF.

This clonotype was detected a few times. This chain uses TRBV7-9 with TRBJ2-5; no firm D call. Germline values: CDR1 SEHNR, CDR2 FQNEAQ (reference sequence). The CDR3 has 14 residues. V was pared by 5 bases and J by 5 bases, with 15 bases between. The CDR3 DNA reads TGTGCCAGCAGCCTAGGGTCCGCTGTGGAGACCCAGTACTTC. The encoded protein is CASSLGSAVETQYF.

The rearrangement uses TRBV9 and TRBJ2-3, with 7 bases lining up with TRBD1. V lost 0 bases and J lost 0; bases outside the gene matches: 4. The CDR3 is made up of 16 amino acids. Germline V gene lookup returns CDR1 SGDLS and CDR2 YYNGEE. CDR3 sequence (DNA): TGTGCCAGCAGCGTAGAGGGGGCTCTCAGCACAGATACGCAGTATTTT. Its protein product is CASSVEGALSTDTQYF. The full variable domain, in which reference TRBV9 and TRBJ2-3 provide the parts outside the CDR3, is DSGVTQTPKHLITATGQRVTLRCSPRSGDLSVYWYQQSLDQGLQFLIQYYNGEERAKGNILERFSAQQFPDLHSELNLSSLELGDSALYFCASSVEGALSTDTQYFGPGTRLTVL.

V usage is TRBV7-3 and J usage is TRBJ2-1, with TRBD2 identical over 8 bases. After removal of 3 bases from V and 8 bases from J, the junction contained 6 bases not matched to a gene. The CDR3 has 14 residues. The germline V gene has CDR1 SGHTA and CDR2 FQGTGA. The CDR3 region is CASSFRGGWDEQFF. The CDR3 DNA reads as TGTGCCAGCAGCTTTCGGGGGGGTTGGGATGAGCAGTTCTTC.

This clonotype was counted only a few times. The germline gene is not matched at one end of the junction; a read error may be the cause. The chain employs TRBV5-1 and TRBJ1-2, with 9 bases fitting TRBD1. Germline values: CDR1 SGHRS, CDR2 YFSETQ. The CDR3 is 14 amino acids. The CDR3 loop reads CASSLTGGVYGYTF. The CDR3 DNA reads TGTGCCAGCAGTTTGACAGGGGGTGTCTATGGCTACACCTTC.

The chain recombines TRBV4-3 with TRBJ1-6, with D perhaps matching TRBD1 (5 bases). Trimming removed 0 bases at V and 5 bases at J, with 14 bases between. Germline V gene data show CDR1 as LGHNA and CDR2 as YSLEER. This CDR3 spans 17 amino acids. Here the CDR3 reads CASSQDPGRTNNSPLHF. CDR3 DNA sequence: TGCGCCAGCAGCCAAGATCCAGGGCGGACAAATAATTCACCCCTCCACTTT.

The chain uses TRBV7-3 and TRBJ1-1; 10 bases align to TRBD1. The CDR3 is made up of 17 amino acids. Germline V gene lookup returns CDR1 SGHTA and CDR2 FQGTGA. After removal of 0 bases from V and 1 base from J, the junction contained 5 bases not matched to a gene. CDR3 sequence reads: CASSLTRTGGRNTEAFF. The CDR3, as DNA: TGTGCCAGCAGCTTAACGAGGACAGGGGGTCGGAACACTGAAGCTTTCTTT.

The J gene is TRBJ2-3, the V gene TRBV5-1, with a possible D match to TRBD1 (5 bases). Germline V gives CDR1 SGHRS, CDR2 YFSETQ. The V end was cut by 1 base, the J end by 0 bases, with 12 bases between. This CDR3 comprises 16 residues. In DNA, the CDR3 is TGCGCCAGCAGCTTGTTAGAGACAGCTAGCACAGATACGCAGTATTTT. This encodes CASSLLETASTDTQYF.

This clonotype was observed a few times. This sequence joins TRBV5-1 and TRBJ2-7; 7 bases are a match to TRBD1. After removal of 4 bases from V and 9 bases from J, the junction contained 13 bases not matched to a gene. CDR1 SGHRS and CDR2 YFSETQ come from the germline V gene. The CDR3 consists of 14 residues. The DNA of the CDR3 is TGCGCCAGCAGCCTATCCTCCGGGACAGATGTGCAGTACTTC. This encodes CASSLSSGTDVQYF. The full variable domain, in which reference TRBV5-1 and TRBJ2-7 provide the parts outside the CDR3, is KAGVTQTPRYLIKTRGQQVTLSCSPISGHRSVSWYQQTPGQGLQFLFEYFSETQRNKGNFPGRFSGRQFSNSRSEMNVSTLELGDSALYLCASSLSSGTDVQYFGPGTRLTVT.

This clonotype was recorded a few times. The chain links TRBV5-1 to TRBJ2-3; D is unresolved. Germline CDR1 reads SGHRS; CDR2 reads YFSETQ. V gave up 2 bases and J gave up 2 bases, with 12 bases separating them. The CDR3 runs 15 residues. CDR3 sequence: CASSFMQIPTDTQYF. CDR3 nucleotides: TGCGCCAGCAGCTTTATGCAGATCCCCACAGATACGCAGTATTTT.

The chain uses TRBV5-1 and TRBJ2-1, with no clear D. Looked up from germline, CDR1 is SGHRS and CDR2 is YFSETQ. The CDR3 has 14 amino acids. V lost 2 bases, J lost 12 bases, and 18 bases lay in between. DNA for the CDR3: TGCGCCAGCAGCTTTGAGTGGGGTGGCGATGTGCAGTTCTTC. Its translation: CASSFEWGGDVQFF.